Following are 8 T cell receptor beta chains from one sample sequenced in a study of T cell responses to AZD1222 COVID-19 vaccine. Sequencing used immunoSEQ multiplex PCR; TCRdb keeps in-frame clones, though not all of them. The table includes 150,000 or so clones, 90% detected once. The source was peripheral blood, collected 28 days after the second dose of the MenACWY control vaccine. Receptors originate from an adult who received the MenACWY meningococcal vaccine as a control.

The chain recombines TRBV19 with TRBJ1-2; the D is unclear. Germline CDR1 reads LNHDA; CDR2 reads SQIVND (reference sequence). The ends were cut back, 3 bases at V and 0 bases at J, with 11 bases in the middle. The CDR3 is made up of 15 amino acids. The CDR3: CASSMNRGANYGYTF. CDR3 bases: TGTGCCAGTAGTATGAACCGGGGAGCTAACTATGGCTACACCTTC.

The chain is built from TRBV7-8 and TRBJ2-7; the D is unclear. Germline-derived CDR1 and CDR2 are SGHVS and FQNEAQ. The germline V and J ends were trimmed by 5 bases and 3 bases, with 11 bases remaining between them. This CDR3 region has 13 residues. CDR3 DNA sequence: TGTGCCAGCAGCCCTCGGACGGACTACGAGCAGTACTTC. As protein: CASSPRTDYEQYF.

CDR3: CATSGSRQSTGEQYF. In DNA, the CDR3 is TGTGCCACCAGCGGTTCCCGACAGTCTACGGGGGAGCAGTACTTC. This chain uses TRBV15 with TRBJ2-7; D is possibly TRBD1 or TRBD2 (5 bases each). V shed 5 bases and J shed 7 bases, with 21 bases lying between them. Germline V CDR1 and CDR2: LNHNV, YYDKDF (reference sequence). The CDR3 has 15 amino acids.

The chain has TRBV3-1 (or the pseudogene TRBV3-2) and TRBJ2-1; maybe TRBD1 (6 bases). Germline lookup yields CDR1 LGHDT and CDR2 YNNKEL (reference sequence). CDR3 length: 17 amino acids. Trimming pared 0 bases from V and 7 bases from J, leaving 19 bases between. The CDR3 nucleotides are TGTGCCAGCAGCCAAGAAGGGGGAGAGTCTCCGGGAAATGAGCAGTTCTTC. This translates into CASSQEGGESPGNEQFF.

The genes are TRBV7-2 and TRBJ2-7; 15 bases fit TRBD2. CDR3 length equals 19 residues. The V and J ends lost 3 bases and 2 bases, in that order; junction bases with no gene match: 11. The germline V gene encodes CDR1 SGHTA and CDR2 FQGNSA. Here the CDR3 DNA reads TGTGCCAGCAGCTTCGCCGGGACTAGCGGGAGGTCTAGCGCCTACGAGCAGTACTTC. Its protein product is CASSFAGTSGRSSAYEQYF.

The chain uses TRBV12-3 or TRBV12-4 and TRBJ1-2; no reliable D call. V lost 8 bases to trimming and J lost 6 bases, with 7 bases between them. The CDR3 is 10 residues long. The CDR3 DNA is TGTGCCAGCGGACGGAATGGCTACACCTTC. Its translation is CASGRNGYTF.

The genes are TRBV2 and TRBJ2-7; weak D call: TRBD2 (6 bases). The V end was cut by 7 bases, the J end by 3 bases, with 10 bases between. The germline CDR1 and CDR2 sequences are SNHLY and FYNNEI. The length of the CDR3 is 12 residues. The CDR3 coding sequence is TGTGCCAGCATTCTGGACTACTACGAGCAGTACTTC. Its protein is CASILDYYEQYF.

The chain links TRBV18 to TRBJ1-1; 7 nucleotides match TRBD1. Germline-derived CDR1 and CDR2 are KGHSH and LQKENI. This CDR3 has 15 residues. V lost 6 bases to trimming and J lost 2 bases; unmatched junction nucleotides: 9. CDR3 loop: CASSAIGTANTEAFF. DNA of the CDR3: TGTGCCAGCTCCGCGATCGGGACAGCCAACACTGAAGCTTTCTTT.